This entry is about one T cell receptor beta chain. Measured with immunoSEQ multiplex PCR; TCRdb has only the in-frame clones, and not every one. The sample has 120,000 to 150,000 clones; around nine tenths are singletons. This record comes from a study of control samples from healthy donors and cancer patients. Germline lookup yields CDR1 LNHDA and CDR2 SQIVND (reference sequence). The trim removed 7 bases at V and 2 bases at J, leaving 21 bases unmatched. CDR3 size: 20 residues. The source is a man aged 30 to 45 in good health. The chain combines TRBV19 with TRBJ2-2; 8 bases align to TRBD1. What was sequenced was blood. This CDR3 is CASTDRRGQGAPRNTGELFF. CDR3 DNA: TGTGCCAGTACCGACCGCAGGGGGCAGGGGGCTCCCCGAAACACCGGGGAGCTGTTTTTT.